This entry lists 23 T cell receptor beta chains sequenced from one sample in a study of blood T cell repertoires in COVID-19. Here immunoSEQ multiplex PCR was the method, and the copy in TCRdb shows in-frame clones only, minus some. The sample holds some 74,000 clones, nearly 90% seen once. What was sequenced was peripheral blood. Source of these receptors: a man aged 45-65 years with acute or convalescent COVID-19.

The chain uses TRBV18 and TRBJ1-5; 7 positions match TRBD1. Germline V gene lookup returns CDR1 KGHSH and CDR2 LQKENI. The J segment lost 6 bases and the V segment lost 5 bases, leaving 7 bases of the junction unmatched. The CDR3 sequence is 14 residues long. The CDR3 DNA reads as TGTGCCAGCTCAGATGGGACAGTCGGTCAGCCCCAGCATTTT. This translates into CASSDGTVGQPQHF.

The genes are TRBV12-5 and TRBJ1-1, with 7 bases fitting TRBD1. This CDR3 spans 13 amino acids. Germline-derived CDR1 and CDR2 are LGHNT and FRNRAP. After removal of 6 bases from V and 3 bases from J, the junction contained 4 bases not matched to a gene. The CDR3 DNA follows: TGTGCTAGTGGGGAGACAGGGTACACTGAAGCTTTCTTT. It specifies CASGETGYTEAFF.

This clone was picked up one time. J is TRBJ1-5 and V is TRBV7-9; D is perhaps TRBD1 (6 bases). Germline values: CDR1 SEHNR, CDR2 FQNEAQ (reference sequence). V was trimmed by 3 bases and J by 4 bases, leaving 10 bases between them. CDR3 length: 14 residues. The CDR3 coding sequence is TGTGCCAGCAGCTTGGGAGGGGGAAATCAGCCCCAGCATTTT. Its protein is CASSLGGGNQPQHF.

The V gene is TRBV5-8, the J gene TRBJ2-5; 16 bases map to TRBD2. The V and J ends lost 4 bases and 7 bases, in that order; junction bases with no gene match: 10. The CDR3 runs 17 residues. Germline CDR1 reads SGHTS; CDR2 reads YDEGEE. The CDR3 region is CASSVGTSGGGAVTQYF. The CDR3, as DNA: TGTGCCAGCAGCGTCGGGACTAGCGGGGGGGGCGCTGTGACCCAGTACTTC.

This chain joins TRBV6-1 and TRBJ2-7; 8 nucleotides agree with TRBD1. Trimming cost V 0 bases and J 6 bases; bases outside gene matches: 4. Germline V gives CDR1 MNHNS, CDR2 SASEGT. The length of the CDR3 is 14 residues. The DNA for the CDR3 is TGTGCCAGCAGTGAAGCGGGCAGGGGGCGCGAGCAGTACTTC. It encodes CASSEAGRGREQYF.

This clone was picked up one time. CDR3 protein: CASRSMRNTEAFF. The CDR3 coding sequence is TGTGCCAGCAGGTCCATGAGAAACACTGAAGCTTTCTTT. The rearrangement uses TRBV2 and TRBJ1-1; D gene uncertain. The CDR3 covers 13 residues. Trimming stripped 6 bases from V and 2 bases from J, with 10 bases between. Per the germline V gene, CDR1 is SNHLY and CDR2 is FYNNEI. The full variable domain, rest sourced from reference TRBV2 and TRBJ1-1, is EPEVTQTPSHQVTQMGQEVILRCVPISNHLYFYWYRQILGQKVEFLVSFYNNEISEKSEIFDDQFSVERPDGSNFTLKIRSTKLEDSAMYFCASRSMRNTEAFFGQGTRLTVV.

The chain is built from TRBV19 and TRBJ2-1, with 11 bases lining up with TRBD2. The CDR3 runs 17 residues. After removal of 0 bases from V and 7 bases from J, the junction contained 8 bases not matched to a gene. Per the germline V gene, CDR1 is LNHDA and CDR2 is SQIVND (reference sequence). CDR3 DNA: TGTGCCAGTAGTATAGACCCCCTAGCGGGGGGTCGGAATGAGCAGTTCTTC. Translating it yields CASSIDPLAGGRNEQFF.

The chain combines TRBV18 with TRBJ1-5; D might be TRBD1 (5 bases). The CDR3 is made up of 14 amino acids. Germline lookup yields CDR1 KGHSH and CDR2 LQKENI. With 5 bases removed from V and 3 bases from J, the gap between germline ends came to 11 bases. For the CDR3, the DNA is TGTGCCAGCTCAAACAGGTACCTCAATCAGCCCCAGCATTTT. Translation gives CASSNRYLNQPQHF.

The CDR3 DNA reads as TGCAGTGCCAGTAGAAACAGGGGAATAACTGAAGCTTTCTTT. Translation gives CSASRNRGITEAFF. The V call is TRBV20-1, the J call TRBJ1-1; TRBD1 aligns across 7 bases. CDR3 size: 14 residues. In germline, CDR1 is DFQATT, CDR2 SNEGSKA (reference sequence). With 6 bases clipped from V and 5 bases from J, the junction kept 12 bases outside the gene matches.

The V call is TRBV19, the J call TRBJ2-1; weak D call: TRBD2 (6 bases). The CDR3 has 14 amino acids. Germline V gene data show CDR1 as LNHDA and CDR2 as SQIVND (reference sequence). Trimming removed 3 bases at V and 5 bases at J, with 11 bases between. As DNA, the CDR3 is TGTGCCAGTAGTATCGGGACTCATAACAATGAGCAGTTCTTC. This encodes CASSIGTHNNEQFF.

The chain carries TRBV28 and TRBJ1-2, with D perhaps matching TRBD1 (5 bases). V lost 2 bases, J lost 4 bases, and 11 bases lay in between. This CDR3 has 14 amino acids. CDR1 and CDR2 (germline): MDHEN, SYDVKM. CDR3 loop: CASSLSNRFYGYTF. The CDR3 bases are TGTGCCAGCAGTTTAAGTAACAGGTTCTATGGCTACACCTTC.

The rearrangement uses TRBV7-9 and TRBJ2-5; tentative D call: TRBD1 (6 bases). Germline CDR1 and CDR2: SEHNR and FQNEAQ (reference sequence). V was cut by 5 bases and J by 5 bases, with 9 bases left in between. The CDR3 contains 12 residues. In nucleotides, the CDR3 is TGTGCCAGCAGCCGAACAGGGGAGACCCAGTACTTC. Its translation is CASSRTGETQYF. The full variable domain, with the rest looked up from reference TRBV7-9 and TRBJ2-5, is DTGVSQNPRHKITKRGQNVTFRCDPISEHNRLYWYRQTLGQGPEFLTYFQNEAQLEKSRLLSDRFSAERPKGSFSTLEIQRTEQGDSAMYLCASSRTGETQYFGPGTRLLVL.

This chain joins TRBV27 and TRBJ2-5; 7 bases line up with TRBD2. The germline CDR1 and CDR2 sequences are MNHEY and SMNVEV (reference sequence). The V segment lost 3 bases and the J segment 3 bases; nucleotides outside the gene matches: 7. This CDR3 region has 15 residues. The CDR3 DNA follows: TGTGCCAGCAGTTTTTTCCCGGGAGGTAAAGAGACCCAGTACTTC. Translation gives CASSFFPGGKETQYF.

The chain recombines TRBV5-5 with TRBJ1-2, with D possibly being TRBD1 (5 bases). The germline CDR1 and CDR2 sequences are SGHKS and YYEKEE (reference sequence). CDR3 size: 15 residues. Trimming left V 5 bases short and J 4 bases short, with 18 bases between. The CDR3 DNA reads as TGTGCCAGCAGGCTCATGCAGGGAGGGAGCTATGGCTACACCTTC. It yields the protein CASRLMQGGSYGYTF.

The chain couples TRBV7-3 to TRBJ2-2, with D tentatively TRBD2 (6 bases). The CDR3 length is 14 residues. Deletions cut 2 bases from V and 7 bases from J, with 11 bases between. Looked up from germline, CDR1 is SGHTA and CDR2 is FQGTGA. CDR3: CASSLYGSGGELFF. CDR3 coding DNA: TGTGCCAGCAGCTTATACGGGAGCGGCGGGGAGCTGTTTTTT.

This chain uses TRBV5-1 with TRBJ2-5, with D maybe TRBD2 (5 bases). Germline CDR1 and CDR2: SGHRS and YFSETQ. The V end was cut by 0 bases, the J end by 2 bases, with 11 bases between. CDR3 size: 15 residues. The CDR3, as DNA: TGCGCCAGCAGCTTGGGCCCGGGATCTCAAGAGACCCAGTACTTC. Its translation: CASSLGPGSQETQYF.

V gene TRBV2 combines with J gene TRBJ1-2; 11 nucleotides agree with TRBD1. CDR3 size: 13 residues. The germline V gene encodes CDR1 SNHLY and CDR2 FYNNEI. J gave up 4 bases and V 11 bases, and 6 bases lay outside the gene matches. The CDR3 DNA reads TGTGCCGTACCGGACAGGGGGCCCTATGGCTACACCTTC. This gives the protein CAVPDRGPYGYTF.

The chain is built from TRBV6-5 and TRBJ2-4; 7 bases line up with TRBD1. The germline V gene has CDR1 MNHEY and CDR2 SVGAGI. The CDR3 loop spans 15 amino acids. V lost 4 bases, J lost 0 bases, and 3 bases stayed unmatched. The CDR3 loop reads CASSSRGLAKNIQYF. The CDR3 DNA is TGTGCCAGCAGTTCGAGGGGGCTAGCCAAAAACATTCAGTACTTC.

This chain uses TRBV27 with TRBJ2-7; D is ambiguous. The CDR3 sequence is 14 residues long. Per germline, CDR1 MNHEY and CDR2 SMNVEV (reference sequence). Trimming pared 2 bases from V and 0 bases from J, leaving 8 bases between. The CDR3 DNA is TGTGCCAGCAGTTTAGAAAGGAGCTCCTACGAGCAGTACTTC. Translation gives CASSLERSSYEQYF.

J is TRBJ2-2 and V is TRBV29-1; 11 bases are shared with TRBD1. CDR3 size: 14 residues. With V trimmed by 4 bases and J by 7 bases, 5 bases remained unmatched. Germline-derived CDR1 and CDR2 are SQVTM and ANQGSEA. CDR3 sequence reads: CSVAGTGGDGELFF. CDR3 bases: TGCAGCGTTGCCGGGACAGGGGGTGACGGGGAGCTGTTTTTT.

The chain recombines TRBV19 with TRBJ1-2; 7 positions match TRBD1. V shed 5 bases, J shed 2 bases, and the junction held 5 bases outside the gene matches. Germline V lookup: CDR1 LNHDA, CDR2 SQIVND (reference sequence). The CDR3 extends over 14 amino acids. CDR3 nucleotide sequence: TGTGCCAGTAGTCCGGGACAGAGGAACTATGGCTACACCTTC. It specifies CASSPGQRNYGYTF. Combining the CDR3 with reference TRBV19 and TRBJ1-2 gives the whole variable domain DGGITQSPKYLFRKEGQNVTLSCEQNLNHDAMYWYRQDPGQGLRLIYYSQIVNDFQKGDIAEGYSVSREKKESFPLTVTSAQKNPTAFYLCASSPGQRNYGYTFGSGTRLTVV.

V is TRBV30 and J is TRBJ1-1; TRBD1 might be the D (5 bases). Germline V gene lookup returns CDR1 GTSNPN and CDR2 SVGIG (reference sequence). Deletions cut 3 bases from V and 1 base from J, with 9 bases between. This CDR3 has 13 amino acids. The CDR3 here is CAWSWGGNTEAFF. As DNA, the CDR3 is TGTGCCTGGAGCTGGGGGGGGAACACTGAAGCTTTCTTT.

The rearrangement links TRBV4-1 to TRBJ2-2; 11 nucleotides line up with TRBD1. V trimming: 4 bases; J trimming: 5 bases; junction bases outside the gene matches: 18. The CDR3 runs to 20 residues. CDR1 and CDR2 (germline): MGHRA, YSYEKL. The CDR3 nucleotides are TGCGCCAGCAGCCTATTGGAGGGGACAGGGGGTTCGTGGTTGACCGGGGAGCTGTTTTTT. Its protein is CASSLLEGTGGSWLTGELFF.